This T cell receptor (beta chain) stems from a study of shared clonotypes between healthy human individuals. CDR1 SGHRS and CDR2 YFSETQ come from the germline V gene. The CDR3 sequence is 15 residues long. Trimming cost V 0 bases and J 0 bases, with 9 bases left between them. Produced via immunoSEQ multiplex PCR; TCRdb's table is partial and in-frame only. This sample yields about 1.5 million clones, of which around 98% are seen a single time; less than 0.55% belongs to the top ten. The sample comprised naive CD4+ T cells sorted from blood. Subset given: CD45RA+ positively selected. This sequence originates from a man aged 30-40 years in good health. This chain uses TRBV5-1 with TRBJ2-5, with D hard to call. CDR3: CASSLARGNQETQYF. In nucleotides, the CDR3 is TGCGCCAGCAGCTTGGCAAGAGGCAACCAAGAGACCCAGTACTTC.